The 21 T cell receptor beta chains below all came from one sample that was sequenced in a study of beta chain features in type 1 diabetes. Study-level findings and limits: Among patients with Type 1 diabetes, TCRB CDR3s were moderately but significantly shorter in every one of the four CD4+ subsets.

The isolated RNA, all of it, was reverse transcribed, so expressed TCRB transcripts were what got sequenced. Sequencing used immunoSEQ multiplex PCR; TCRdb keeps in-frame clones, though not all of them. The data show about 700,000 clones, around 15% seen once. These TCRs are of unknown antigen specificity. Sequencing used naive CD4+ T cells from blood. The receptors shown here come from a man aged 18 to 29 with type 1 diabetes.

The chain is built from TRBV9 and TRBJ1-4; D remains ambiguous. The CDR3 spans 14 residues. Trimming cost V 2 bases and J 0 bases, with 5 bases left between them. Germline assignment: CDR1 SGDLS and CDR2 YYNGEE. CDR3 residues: CASSVRSTNEKLFF. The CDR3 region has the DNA TGTGCCAGCAGCGTGAGGTCAACTAATGAAAAACTGTTTTTT. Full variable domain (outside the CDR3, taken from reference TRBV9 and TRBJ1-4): DSGVTQTPKHLITATGQRVTLRCSPRSGDLSVYWYQQSLDQGLQFLIQYYNGEERAKGNILERFSAQQFPDLHSELNLSSLELGDSALYFCASSVRSTNEKLFFGSGTQLSVL.

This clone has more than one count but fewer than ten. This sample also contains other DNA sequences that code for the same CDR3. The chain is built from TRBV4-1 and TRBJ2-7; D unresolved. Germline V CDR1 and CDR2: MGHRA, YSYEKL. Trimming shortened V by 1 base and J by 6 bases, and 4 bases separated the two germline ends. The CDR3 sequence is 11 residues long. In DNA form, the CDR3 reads TGCGCCAGCAGCCAAGTAGGCGAGCAGTACTTC. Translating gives CASSQVGEQYF.

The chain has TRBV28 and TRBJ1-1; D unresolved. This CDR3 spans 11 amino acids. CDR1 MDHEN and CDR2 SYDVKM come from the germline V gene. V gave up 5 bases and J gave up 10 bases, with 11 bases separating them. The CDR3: CASSPRRGAFF. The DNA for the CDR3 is TGTGCCAGCAGTCCCCGACGGGGAGCTTTCTTT.

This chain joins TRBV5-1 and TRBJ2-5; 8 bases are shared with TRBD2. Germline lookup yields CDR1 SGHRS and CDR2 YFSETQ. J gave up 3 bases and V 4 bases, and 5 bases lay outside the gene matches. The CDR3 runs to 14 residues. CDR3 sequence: CASSTPGGEETQYF. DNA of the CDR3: TGCGCCAGCAGCACACCCGGGGGGGAAGAGACCCAGTACTTC.

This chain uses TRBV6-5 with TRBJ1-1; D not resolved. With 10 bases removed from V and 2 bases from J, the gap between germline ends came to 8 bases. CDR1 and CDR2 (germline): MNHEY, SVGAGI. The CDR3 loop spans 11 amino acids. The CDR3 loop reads CATSKNTEAFF. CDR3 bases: TGTGCCACCTCTAAAAACACTGAAGCTTTCTTT.

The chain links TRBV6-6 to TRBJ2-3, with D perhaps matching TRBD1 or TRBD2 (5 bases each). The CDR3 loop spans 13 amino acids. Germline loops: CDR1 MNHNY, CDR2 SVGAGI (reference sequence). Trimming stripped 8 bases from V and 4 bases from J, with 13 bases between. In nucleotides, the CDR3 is TGTGCCAGCGGGGCAGGGACCCCAGATACGCAGTATTTT. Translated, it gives CASGAGTPDTQYF.

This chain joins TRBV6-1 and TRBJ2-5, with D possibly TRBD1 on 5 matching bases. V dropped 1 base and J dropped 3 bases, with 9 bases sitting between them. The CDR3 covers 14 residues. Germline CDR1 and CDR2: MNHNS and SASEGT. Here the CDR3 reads CASSEGGSKETQYF. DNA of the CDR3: TGTGCCAGCAGTGAAGGGGGCTCAAAAGAGACCCAGTACTTC.

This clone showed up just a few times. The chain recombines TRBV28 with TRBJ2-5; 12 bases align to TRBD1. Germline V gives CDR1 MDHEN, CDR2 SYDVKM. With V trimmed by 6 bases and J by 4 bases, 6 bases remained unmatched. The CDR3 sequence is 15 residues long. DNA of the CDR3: TGTGCCAGCAGGCGGGACAGGGGGCAGCGAGAGACCCAGTACTTC. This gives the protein CASRRDRGQRETQYF.

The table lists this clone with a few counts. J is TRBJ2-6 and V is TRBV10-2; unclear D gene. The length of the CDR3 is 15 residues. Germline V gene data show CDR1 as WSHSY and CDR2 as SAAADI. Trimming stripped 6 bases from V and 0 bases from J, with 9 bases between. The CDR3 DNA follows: TGCGCCAGCAGCGGTGTGGTCTCTGGGGCCAACGTCCTGACTTTC. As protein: CASSGVVSGANVLTF.

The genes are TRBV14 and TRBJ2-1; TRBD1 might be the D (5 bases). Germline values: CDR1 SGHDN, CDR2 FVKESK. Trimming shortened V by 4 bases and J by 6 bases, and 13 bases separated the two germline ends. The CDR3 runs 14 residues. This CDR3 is CASSLGASVNEQFF. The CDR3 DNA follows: TGTGCCAGCAGCCTTGGGGCCTCAGTCAATGAGCAGTTCTTC.

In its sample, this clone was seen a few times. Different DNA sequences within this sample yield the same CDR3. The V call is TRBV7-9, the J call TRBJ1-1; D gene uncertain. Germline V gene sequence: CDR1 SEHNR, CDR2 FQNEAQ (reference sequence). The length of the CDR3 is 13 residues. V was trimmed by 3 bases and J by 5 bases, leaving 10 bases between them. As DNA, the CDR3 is TGTGCCAGCAGCTTTGAGGGAGGGACTGAAGCTTTCTTT. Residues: CASSFEGGTEAFF.

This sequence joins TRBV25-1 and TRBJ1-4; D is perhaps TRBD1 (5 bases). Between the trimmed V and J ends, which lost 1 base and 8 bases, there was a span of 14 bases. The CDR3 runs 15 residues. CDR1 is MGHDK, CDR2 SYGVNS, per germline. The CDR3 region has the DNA TGTGCCAGCAGTGAATTATTGGGGGTCGGGGAAAAACTGTTTTTT. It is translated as CASSELLGVGEKLFF.

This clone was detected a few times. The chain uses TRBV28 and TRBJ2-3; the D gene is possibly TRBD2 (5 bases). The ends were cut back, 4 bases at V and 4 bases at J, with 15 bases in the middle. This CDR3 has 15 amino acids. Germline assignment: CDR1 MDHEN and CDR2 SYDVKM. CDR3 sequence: CASSSYLDSADTQYF. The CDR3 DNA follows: TGTGCCAGCAGTTCCTACCTGGACTCGGCAGATACGCAGTATTTT.

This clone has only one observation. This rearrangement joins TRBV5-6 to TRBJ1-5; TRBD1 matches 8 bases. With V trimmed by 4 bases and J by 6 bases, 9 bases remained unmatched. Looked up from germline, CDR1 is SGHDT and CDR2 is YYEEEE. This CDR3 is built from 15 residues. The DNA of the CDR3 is TGTGCCAGCAGCATCCAGGACAGGGATACTCAGCCCCAGCATTTT. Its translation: CASSIQDRDTQPQHF.

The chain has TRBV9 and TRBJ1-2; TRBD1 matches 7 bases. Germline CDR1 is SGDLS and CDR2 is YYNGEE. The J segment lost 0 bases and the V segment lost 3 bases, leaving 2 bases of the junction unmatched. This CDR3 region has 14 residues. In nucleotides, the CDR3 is TGTGCCAGCAGCGGGACAGGCTCTAACTATGGCTACACCTTC. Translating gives CASSGTGSNYGYTF.

CDR3 in amino acids: CAWSGARDQPQHF. DNA of the CDR3: TGTGCCTGGAGCGGGGCCAGGGACCAGCCCCAGCATTTT. The rearrangement links TRBV30 to TRBJ1-5, with D perhaps TRBD1 (5 bases). The CDR3 runs 13 residues. CDR1 GTSNPN and CDR2 SVGIG come from the germline V gene (reference sequence). Trimming removed 3 bases from V and 7 bases from J, with 13 bases in between.

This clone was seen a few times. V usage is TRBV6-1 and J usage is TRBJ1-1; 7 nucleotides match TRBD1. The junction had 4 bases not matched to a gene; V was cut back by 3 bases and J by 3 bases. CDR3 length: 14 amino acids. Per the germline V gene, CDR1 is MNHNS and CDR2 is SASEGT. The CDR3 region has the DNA TGTGCCAGCAGTGATCTCCAGGGGGACACTGAAGCTTTCTTT. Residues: CASSDLQGDTEAFF.

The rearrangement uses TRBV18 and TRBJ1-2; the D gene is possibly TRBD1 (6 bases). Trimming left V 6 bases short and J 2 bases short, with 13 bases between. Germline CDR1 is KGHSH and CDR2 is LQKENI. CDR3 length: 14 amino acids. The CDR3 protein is CASSLDSGNYGYTF. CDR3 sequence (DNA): TGTGCCAGCTCCTTGGACAGCGGAAACTATGGCTACACCTTC.

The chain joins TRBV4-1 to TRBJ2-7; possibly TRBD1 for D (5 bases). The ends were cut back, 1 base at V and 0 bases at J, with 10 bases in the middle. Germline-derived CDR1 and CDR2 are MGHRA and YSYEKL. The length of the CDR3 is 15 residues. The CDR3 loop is CASSQGQQSSYEQYF. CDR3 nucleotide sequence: TGCGCCAGCAGCCAAGGACAGCAGAGCTCCTACGAGCAGTACTTC.

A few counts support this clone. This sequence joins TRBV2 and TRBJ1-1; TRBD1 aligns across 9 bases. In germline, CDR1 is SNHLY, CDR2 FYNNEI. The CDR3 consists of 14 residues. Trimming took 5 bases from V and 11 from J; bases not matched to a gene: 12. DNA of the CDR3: TGTGCCAGCAGTTCCGGGACAGGGTCTCGGGAGGCTTTCTTT. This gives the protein CASSSGTGSREAFF.

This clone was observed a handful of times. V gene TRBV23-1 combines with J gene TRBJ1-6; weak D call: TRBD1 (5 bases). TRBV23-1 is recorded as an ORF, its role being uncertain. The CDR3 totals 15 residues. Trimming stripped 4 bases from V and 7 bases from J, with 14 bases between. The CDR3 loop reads CASSPSTGENSPLHF. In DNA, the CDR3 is TGCGCCAGCAGTCCGTCCACGGGGGAAAATTCACCCCTCCACTTT.